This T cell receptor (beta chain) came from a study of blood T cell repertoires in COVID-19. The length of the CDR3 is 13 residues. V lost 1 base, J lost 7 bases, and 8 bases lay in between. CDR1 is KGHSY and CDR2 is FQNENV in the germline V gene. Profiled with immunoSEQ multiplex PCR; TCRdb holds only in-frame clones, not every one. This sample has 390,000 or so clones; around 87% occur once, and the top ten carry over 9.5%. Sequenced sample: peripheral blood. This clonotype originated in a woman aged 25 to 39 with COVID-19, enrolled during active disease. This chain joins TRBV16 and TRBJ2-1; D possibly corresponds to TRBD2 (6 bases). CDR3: CASSQLSGNEQFF. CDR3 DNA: TGTGCCAGCAGCCAATTGAGCGGGAATGAGCAGTTCTTC.